One and the same sample provided the 8 T cell receptor beta chains below, sequenced in a study of T cells in Graves' hyperthyroidism and ophthalmopathy. Amplification of TCR beta CDR3 regions was performed using RNA transcripts as template. Using the HTBI primer set, a first-round RT-PCR was run on the TCR CDR3. TCRdb reprocessed the multiplex PCR reads via MiXCR and lists one record per CDR3 protein. The sample lists fewer than 300,000 distinct CDR3 sequences; less than 30% were seen once. The source material was blood. Source of these receptors: a man in his forties or fifties with Graves' hyperthyroidism that later progressed to Graves' ophthalmopathy.

This clonotype came up many times. The chain links TRBV5-1 to TRBJ2-5; no reliable D call. There are 13 residues in the CDR3. The V and J ends lost 7 bases and 2 bases respectively, with 12 bases between them. Germline loops: CDR1 SGHRS, CDR2 YFSETQ. In DNA form, the CDR3 reads TGCGCCAGCCAACGGGCCTTACAAGAGACCCAGTACTTC. This translates into CASQRALQETQYF.

This clonotype has a count of ten or more. The chain uses TRBV12-3 or TRBV12-4 and TRBJ2-7; D uncertain. The CDR3 is made up of 12 amino acids. V lost 3 bases to trimming and J lost 3 bases, with 6 bases between them. This chain's CDR3 is CASSFQFYEQYF. The CDR3 DNA reads TGTGCCAGCAGTTTCCAGTTCTACGAGCAGTACTTC.

The V and J genes are TRBV6-5 and TRBJ2-7; tentatively, D is TRBD1 or TRBD2 (5 bases each). Deletions cut 6 bases from V and 3 bases from J, with 18 bases between. This CDR3 contains 15 residues. The V gene's germline CDR1 is MNHEY and CDR2 SVGAGI. The CDR3 DNA reads TGTGCCAGCAGATATTCGGGGCAGGGAGTCTACGAGCAGTACTTC. Translation gives CASRYSGQGVYEQYF.

This chain's CDR3 is CASSSRRLGLNTEAFF. The CDR3 region has the DNA TGTGCCAGCAGTTCCCGCCGGTTGGGCTTGAACACTGAAGCTTTCTTT. V usage is TRBV6-2 or TRBV6-3 and J usage is TRBJ1-1, with D hard to call. V gave up 4 bases and J gave up 0 bases, with 15 bases separating them. The germline V gene encodes CDR1 MNHEY and CDR2 SVGEGT. The CDR3 runs 16 residues.

This clonotype was seen repeatedly, ten times or more. V usage is TRBV28 and J usage is TRBJ1-5, with D possibly matching TRBD1 (5 bases). CDR1 and CDR2 from the germline V gene are MDHEN and SYDVKM. The CDR3 consists of 15 residues. Trimming removed 3 bases from V and 2 bases from J, with 11 bases in between. The CDR3 protein is CASSLGLGGNQPQHF. For the CDR3, the DNA is TGTGCCAGCAGTTTGGGACTAGGAGGCAATCAGCCCCAGCATTTT.

This clonotype was seen at least ten times. No DNA is shown, since the ends of the CDR3 on it are uncertain; the CDR3 is the one TCRdb lists. The CDR3 loop is CASSDFRGGNEAFF. The chain joins TRBV10-1 to TRBJ1-1. Germline V gene sequence: CDR1 WNHNN, CDR2 SYGVQD (reference sequence). A total of 14 residues make up the CDR3, ends included.

This clonotype was recorded many times. This chain links TRBV6-1 with TRBJ1-1; D is possibly TRBD1 (5 bases). The CDR3 totals 16 residues. Germline V lookup: CDR1 MNHNS, CDR2 SASEGT. Trimming shortened V by 6 bases and J by 3 bases, and 20 bases separated the two germline ends. CDR3 in amino acids: CASSNGGDAGDTEAFF. The CDR3 DNA reads as TGTGCCAGCAGCAACGGGGGGGACGCGGGGGACACTGAAGCTTTCTTT.

At least ten counts were recorded for this clonotype. This chain joins TRBV24-1 and TRBJ1-2; D possibly corresponds to TRBD1 (5 bases). V was cut by 0 bases and J by 4 bases, with 8 bases left in between. The CDR3 is 14 amino acids. Germline V gene lookup returns CDR1 KGHDR and CDR2 SFDVKD. The CDR3 loop is CATSDLNQGYGYTF. The CDR3, as DNA: TGTGCCACCAGTGATTTGAATCAGGGCTATGGCTACACCTTC.